This TCR beta chain was sequenced during a study of regulatory T cells in long-lasting Graves disease. Study observations and caveats: Relative to new patients (roughly 900), persistent patients exhibited greater sharing of public clonotypes (more than 2,500). A reduction in accuracy may have resulted from the small sample size.

Arm-PCR of CDR3 regions and iRepertoire HTBI primers were the basis on which TCR beta libraries were built. In the study's own analysis: Among the samples, around 60 TRBV and more than twelve TRBJ segments were identified. Using its own MiXCR run on the multiplex PCR reads, TCRdb lists one record per CDR3 protein. The V and J calls reflect TCRdb's pipeline rather than the authors' work. The sample lists over 450,000 distinct CDR3 sequences; approximately 12% were seen once. Time point given: newly diagnosed GD, antithyroid drugs for less than 3 months. There was RNA extracted from PBMCs, and the TCR library was made from it. Remarks on this clonotype: What it binds is not known.

V lost 5 bases and J lost 2; bases outside the gene matches: 7. The CDR3 totals 14 residues. The germline V gene encodes CDR1 DFQATT and CDR2 SNEGSKA (reference sequence). These data were also filed under a second study, of T cells in Graves' hyperthyroidism and ophthalmopathy.

The chain couples TRBV20-1 to TRBJ2-7; 9 bases are a match to TRBD1. This receptor was obtained from a woman in her 30s with Graves disease. The sequencing here drew on peripheral blood mononuclear cells (PBMCs), taken at new diagnosis, from a patient treated with antithyroid drugs. In nucleotides, the CDR3 is TGCAGTGCTGGGACAGGGACTCCTCCCTACGAGCAGTACTTC. It yields the protein CSAGTGTPPYEQYF.